A single sample gave rise to the 32 T cell receptor beta chains below, sequenced in a study of blood T cell repertoires in COVID-19. Repertoires were generated with immunoSEQ multiplex PCR, while TCRdb's copy carries only in-frame clones and drops some. The data contain tens of thousands of clones, nearly 90% of them singletons. The specimen sequenced was peripheral blood. The receptors were gathered from a man in his sixties with acute or convalescent COVID-19.

This sequence joins TRBV25-1 and TRBJ1-2; no definite D call. The CDR3 totals 14 residues. Per germline, CDR1 MGHDK and CDR2 SYGVNS. V lost 2 bases, J lost 3 bases, and 10 bases lay in between. CDR3 protein: CASSEGGQYYGYTF. For the CDR3, the DNA is TGTGCCAGCAGTGAAGGAGGGCAGTACTATGGCTACACCTTC.

The rearrangement links TRBV6-1 to TRBJ2-5; D is ambiguous. V was trimmed by 2 bases and J by 5 bases, leaving 12 bases between them. The germline V gene has CDR1 MNHNS and CDR2 SASEGT. The CDR3 runs to 14 residues. Here the CDR3 DNA reads TGTGCCAGCAGTGAATTAAATCGCCGGGAGACCCAGTACTTC. It yields the protein CASSELNRRETQYF.

This rearrangement joins TRBV5-4 to TRBJ1-6; no definite D call. The CDR3 runs 15 residues. Deletions cut 0 bases from V and 7 bases from J, with 11 bases between. CDR1 and CDR2 from the germline V gene are SGHNT and YYREEE (reference sequence). The CDR3 bases are TGTGCCAGCAGCTTGGTGGGGAGCGAGAATTCACCCCTCCACTTT. It encodes CASSLVGSENSPLHF.

This clone is a singleton in its sample. The rearrangement uses TRBV12-3 or TRBV12-4 and TRBJ1-4; tentative D call: TRBD1 (6 bases). V gave up 6 bases and J gave up 6 bases, with 11 bases separating them. The CDR3 has 13 amino acids. CDR3 DNA: TGTGCCAGCAGGAGGACAGATTATGAAAAACTGTTTTTT. Protein product: CASRRTDYEKLFF.

The chain recombines TRBV15 with TRBJ1-4; D might be TRBD1 (6 bases). From germline, CDR1 is LNHNV and CDR2 YYDKDF (reference sequence). V lost 4 bases to trimming and J lost 4 bases, with 16 bases between them. The CDR3 is 16 amino acids. CDR3 nucleotides: TGTGCCACCAGCAATGAGGCGGACAGTATTAATGAAAAACTGTTTTTT. It specifies CATSNEADSINEKLFF.

CDR3 protein: CASSYSLRQKAEQYF. The CDR3 region has the DNA TGTGCCAGCAGTTACTCCCTGAGACAGAAGGCCGAGCAGTACTTC. The genes are TRBV6-6 and TRBJ2-7; a possible D gene is TRBD1 (5 bases). Germline V gene lookup returns CDR1 MNHNY and CDR2 SVGAGI (reference sequence). The length of the CDR3 is 15 residues. Trimming took 0 bases from V and 6 from J, leaving 15 bases between them.

The chain recombines TRBV27 with TRBJ2-2, with D possibly matching TRBD2 (5 bases). The CDR3 covers 15 residues. CDR1 is MNHEY, CDR2 SMNVEV, per germline (reference sequence). Trimming left V 2 bases short and J 9 bases short, with 16 bases between. The CDR3 DNA is TGTGCCAGCAGTTTAATTACCCCGAGGGTCCGGGAGCTGTTTTTT. Protein sequence: CASSLITPRVRELFF.

The chain links TRBV5-1 to TRBJ2-7; a weak D match, TRBD1 (5 bases). The CDR3 contains 14 residues. Germline values: CDR1 SGHRS, CDR2 YFSETQ. V shed 1 base and J shed 6 bases, with 14 bases lying between them. The CDR3 DNA follows: TGCGCCAGCAGCTTGATGCCGGACATCCGCGAGCAGTACTTC. Translating it yields CASSLMPDIREQYF. Using reference TRBV5-1 and TRBJ2-7 for the parts outside the CDR3, the full variable domain is KAGVTQTPRYLIKTRGQQVTLSCSPISGHRSVSWYQQTPGQGLQFLFEYFSETQRNKGNFPGRFSGRQFSNSRSEMNVSTLELGDSALYLCASSLMPDIREQYFGPGTRLTVT.

CDR3: CASSLQGPPEAFF. The CDR3 DNA follows: TGTGCCAGCAGCTTGCAGGGGCCCCCTGAAGCTTTCTTT. This chain links TRBV7-9 with TRBJ1-1; tentatively, D is TRBD1 (6 bases). The V gene lost 3 bases and the J gene lost 6 bases, with 11 bases spanning the gap. This CDR3 region has 13 residues. The germline gives CDR1 SEHNR, CDR2 FQNEAQ (reference sequence). The whole variable domain, remainder taken from reference TRBV7-9 and TRBJ1-1, is DTGVSQNPRHKITKRGQNVTFRCDPISEHNRLYWYRQTLGQGPEFLTYFQNEAQLEKSRLLSDRFSAERPKGSFSTLEIQRTEQGDSAMYLCASSLQGPPEAFFGQGTRLTVV.

The rearrangement joins TRBV27 to TRBJ1-2, with 7 nucleotides matching TRBD1. V gave up 5 bases and J gave up 2 bases; unmatched junction bases: 8. From germline, CDR1 is MNHEY and CDR2 SMNVEV (reference sequence). This CDR3 contains 15 residues. In DNA, the CDR3 is TGTGCCAGCAGTGAGACAGCAGGGGGAAACTATGGCTACACCTTC. Translating gives CASSETAGGNYGYTF.

The rearrangement links TRBV18 to TRBJ2-4, with D possibly matching TRBD1 (5 bases). CDR1 KGHSH and CDR2 LQKENI come from the germline V gene. The CDR3 sequence is 16 residues long. V was pared by 4 bases and J by 0 bases, with 13 bases between. CDR3 region: CASSHIGDLAKNIQYF. CDR3 bases: TGTGCCAGCTCACATATAGGGGATCTAGCCAAAAACATTCAGTACTTC. Drawing the rest from reference TRBV18 and TRBJ2-4, the complete variable domain is NAGVMQNPRHLVRRRGQEARLRCSPMKGHSHVYWYRQLPEEGLKFMVYLQKENIIDESGMPKERFSAEFPKEGPSILRIQQVVRGDSAAYFCASSHIGDLAKNIQYFGAGTRLSVL.

By share, this clone counts as medium-sized. The chain is built from TRBV7-9 and TRBJ2-5, with unresolved D. Germline V gene lookup returns CDR1 SEHNR and CDR2 FQNEAQ (reference sequence). The CDR3 is 15 amino acids. The ends were cut back, 5 bases at V and 2 bases at J, with 15 bases in the middle. The CDR3 region is CASSLTSGTQETQYF. The CDR3 bases are TGTGCCAGCAGCCTTACCTCAGGAACACAAGAGACCCAGTACTTC.

The chain links TRBV25-1 to TRBJ2-5, with TRBD2 matching over 9 bases. The CDR3 is 15 residues long. Germline CDR1 MGHDK, CDR2 SYGVNS. V was clipped by 7 bases and J by 0 bases; unmatched bases: 6. As DNA, the CDR3 is TGTGCCAGCAAGCGGGGGGATGGGTACCAAGAGACCCAGTACTTC. This translates into CASKRGDGYQETQYF.

J is TRBJ1-2 and V is TRBV6-1; the match to TRBD1 covers 9 bases. The CDR3 loop spans 14 amino acids. Germline CDR1 and CDR2: MNHNS and SASEGT. The ends lost 5 bases at V and 6 bases at J; junction bases unmatched: 7. For the CDR3, the DNA is TGTGCCAGCAGTTCGTCGGGACAGGGTCATGGCTACACCTTC. Amino acid sequence: CASSSSGQGHGYTF.

The genes are TRBV3-1 (or the pseudogene TRBV3-2) and TRBJ1-2; 7 bases are shared with TRBD1. V dropped 0 bases and J dropped 7; count of bases not matched to a gene: 5. The CDR3 sequence is 14 residues long. Germline values: CDR1 LGHDT, CDR2 YNNKEL (reference sequence). The CDR3 reads CASSQDTTGVGYTF. CDR3 DNA sequence: TGTGCCAGCAGCCAAGATACTACAGGGGTTGGCTACACCTTC.

The count of this clone is one. V usage is TRBV7-9 and J usage is TRBJ2-7; 9 nucleotides match TRBD1. In germline, CDR1 is SEHNR, CDR2 FQNEAQ (reference sequence). The V gene end was trimmed by 5 bases and the J gene end by 0 bases; junction bases not matched to a gene: 2. This CDR3 comprises 14 residues. The CDR3 protein is CASSRTGVSYEQYF. For the CDR3, the DNA is TGTGCCAGCAGCCGGACAGGGGTCTCCTACGAGCAGTACTTC.

V and J are TRBV5-1 and TRBJ1-4; D not certain. Germline V gene data show CDR1 as SGHRS and CDR2 as YFSETQ. Trimming left V 5 bases short and J 6 bases short, with 17 bases between. This CDR3 spans 15 amino acids. The CDR3 bases are TGCGCCAGCAGGCCAAACCTGGGAGGGCATGAAAAACTGTTTTTT. This codes for CASRPNLGGHEKLFF.

The chain uses TRBV6-5 and TRBJ2-2; 11 nucleotides match TRBD1. V was pared by 2 bases and J by 5 bases, with 4 bases of the junction left unmatched. This CDR3 spans 16 amino acids. Germline V gives CDR1 MNHEY, CDR2 SVGAGI. CDR3 nucleotides: TGTGCCAGCAGTTACCTGGACAGGGGGCGGACCGGGGAGCTGTTTTTT. This sequence encodes CASSYLDRGRTGELFF.

CDR3 amino acids: CASSDHQTGNYGYTF. CDR3 sequence (DNA): TGTGCCAGCAGCGATCACCAAACAGGGAACTATGGCTACACCTTC. The chain combines TRBV6-4 with TRBJ1-2; D possibly corresponds to TRBD1 (6 bases). This CDR3 has 15 residues. The germline CDR1 and CDR2 sequences are MRHNA and SNTAGT. V was clipped by 6 bases and J by 2 bases, with 16 bases between them.

The CDR3 sequence: CASSPEGRTEAFF. CDR3 coding DNA: TGTGCCAGCTCACCGGAGGGCCGCACTGAAGCTTTCTTT. The V call is TRBV18, the J call TRBJ1-1; no clear D. V was pared by 3 bases and J by 4 bases, with 9 bases between. CDR1 is KGHSH and CDR2 is LQKENI in the germline V gene. The CDR3 covers 13 residues.

The chain has TRBV9 and TRBJ1-1; no reliable D call. Germline values: CDR1 SGDLS, CDR2 YYNGEE. Deletions cut 0 bases from V and 6 bases from J, with 12 bases between. CDR3 length: 14 amino acids. CDR3 sequence: CASSVVSGIPEAFF. The CDR3 bases are TGTGCCAGCAGCGTAGTATCGGGGATACCTGAAGCTTTCTTT.

V usage is TRBV6-5 and J usage is TRBJ2-1; D gene ambiguous. The length of the CDR3 is 13 residues. Trimming removed 2 bases from V and 10 bases from J, with 12 bases in between. Germline V CDR1 and CDR2: MNHEY, SVGAGI. The CDR3 here is CASSYPTPTEQFF. CDR3 nucleotides: TGTGCCAGCAGTTACCCCACTCCGACAGAGCAGTTCTTC.

The V and J genes are TRBV10-3 and TRBJ1-1; D gene ambiguous. Trimming left V 10 bases short and J 1 base short, with 13 bases between. The germline V gene encodes CDR1 ENHRY and CDR2 SYGVKD. The CDR3 spans 13 residues. The CDR3, as DNA: TGTGCCACCTGGGCAGCCAGGAACACTGAAGCTTTCTTT. Translation gives CATWAARNTEAFF.

The CDR3 sequence: CASSLNAEGQGKNIQYF. The CDR3 bases are TGCGCCAGCAGCCTAAACGCGGAGGGACAGGGCAAAAACATTCAGTACTTC. The chain couples TRBV4-1 to TRBJ2-4; 9 bases match TRBD1. This CDR3 is built from 17 residues. Germline loops: CDR1 MGHRA, CDR2 YSYEKL. V lost 4 bases, J lost 3 bases, and 10 bases stayed unmatched.

The V gene is TRBV30, the J gene TRBJ1-2, with a possible D match to TRBD1 (5 bases). The CDR3 extends over 13 amino acids. With 6 bases removed from V and 3 bases from J, the gap between germline ends came to 14 bases. Germline lookup yields CDR1 GTSNPN and CDR2 SVGIG (reference sequence). The chain's CDR3 is CACRVGGDYGYTF. Here the CDR3 DNA reads TGTGCCTGCCGAGTCGGGGGTGACTATGGCTACACCTTC.

This chain connects TRBV5-1 to TRBJ2-5, with TRBD1 matching 7 bases. Trimming at V came to 2 bases and at J to 4 bases, leaving 11 bases not matched to a gene. The CDR3 is made up of 16 amino acids. Germline CDR1 reads SGHRS; CDR2 reads YFSETQ. For the CDR3, the DNA is TGCGCCAGCAGCTTTGGAACAGGGGCCAGGGGAGAGACCCAGTACTTC. Protein: CASSFGTGARGETQYF.

The V gene is TRBV3-1 (or the pseudogene TRBV3-2), the J gene TRBJ2-7; TRBD1 agrees at 9 bases. The junction had 1 base not matched to a gene; V was cut back by 1 base and J by 3 bases. The V gene's germline CDR1 is LGHDT and CDR2 YNNKEL (reference sequence). CDR3 size: 14 residues. In DNA, the CDR3 is TGTGCCAGCAGCCAAGCGGGACAGGGCTACGAGCAGTACTTC. Encoded protein: CASSQAGQGYEQYF.

The gene calls are TRBV6-6 and TRBJ1-2; D gene unclear. The CDR3 is 13 amino acids. V was pared by 5 bases and J by 2 bases, with 9 bases between. The germline gives CDR1 MNHNY, CDR2 SVGAGI (reference sequence). The CDR3, as DNA: TGTGCCAGCAGTCCGAGGGCGAACTATGGCTACACCTTC. It yields the protein CASSPRANYGYTF.

V and J are TRBV7-3 and TRBJ2-7; a weak D match, TRBD2 (6 bases). V was trimmed by 5 bases and J by 3 bases, leaving 17 bases between them. This CDR3 has 15 residues. CDR1 is SGHTA and CDR2 is FQGTGA in the germline V gene. The CDR3 region is CASSRSGTGGYEQYF. CDR3 in DNA: TGTGCCAGCAGCCGCTCCGGGACTGGAGGCTACGAGCAGTACTTC.

The chain recombines TRBV5-6 with TRBJ2-7; D gene unclear. The CDR3 runs 15 residues. V was shortened by 0 bases and J by 3 bases, with 13 bases between the two germline ends. The germline V gene has CDR1 SGHDT and CDR2 YYEEEE. CDR3 nucleotide sequence: TGTGCCAGCAGCTTGGACGTAGGCGGCGGCTACGAGCAGTACTTC. As protein: CASSLDVGGGYEQYF. The full variable domain, with the rest looked up from reference TRBV5-6 and TRBJ2-7, is DAGVTQSPTHLIKTRGQQVTLRCSPKSGHDTVSWYQQALGQGPQFIFQYYEEEERQRGNFPDRFSGHQFPNYSSELNVNALLLGDSALYLCASSLDVGGGYEQYFGPGTRLTVT.

The genes are TRBV9 and TRBJ1-3, with D unclear. Germline CDR1 SGDLS, CDR2 YYNGEE. V dropped 3 bases and J dropped 3 bases, with 10 bases sitting between them. The CDR3 is made up of 14 amino acids. The CDR3 loop reads CASSGAYSGNTIYF. For the CDR3, the DNA is TGTGCCAGCAGCGGCGCTTACAGTGGAAACACCATATATTTT.

The chain has TRBV11-2 and TRBJ2-5; 8 bases are shared with TRBD1. V lost 3 bases to trimming and J lost 3 bases; unmatched junction nucleotides: 6. Germline assignment: CDR1 SGHAT and CDR2 FQNNGV. The length of the CDR3 is 15 residues. The CDR3 DNA reads as TGTGCCAGCAGCTTTTTACAGGGGGGCAAAGAGACCCAGTACTTC. This translates into CASSFLQGGKETQYF.